The rows below give T cell receptor beta chains drawn from one sample of a study of T cell changes during pregnancy in multiple sclerosis. The data were produced by immunoSEQ multiplex PCR, yet TCRdb's version contains in-frame clones alone and is incomplete. The table shows 13,000 to 15,000 clones, with just over 90% occurring only once. The specimen was peripheral blood, collected in the second trimester of pregnancy. The receptors stem from a female donor in good health, enrolled as a control in a pregnancy study. Each CDR3 is given without its conserved first and last residue.

>TRBJ2-5|TRBV2
ASSEDTQETQY
>TRBJ2-2|TRBV6-4
ASSDSAGVWNTGELF
>TRBJ1-5|TRBV18
ASSPETGSNQPQH
>TRBJ2-5|TRBV7-2
ASSRRWGEGETQY
>TRBJ2-1|TRBV10-3
AISELAGGRNEQF
>TRBJ1-2|TRBV4-3
ASSPSMGTNYGYT
>TRBJ1-1|TRBV7-3
ASSLHRVGNTEAF
>TRBJ1-3|TRBV7-2
ASSFAGVSGNTIY
>TRBJ2-1|TRBV11-2
ASSYGLALYNEQF
>TRBJ1-1|TRBV7-9
ASSRQGWDTEAF
>TRBJ1-4|TRBV27
ASSISGTGVAVNEKLF
>TRBJ2-3|TRBV19
ASSRVGAADTQY
>TRBJ2-3|TRBV5-1
ASSFSVSTDTQY
>TRBJ2-5|TRBV18
ASSPSREETQY
>TRBJ1-5|TRBV19
ASSFRDQPQH
>TRBJ1-1|TRBV6-6
ASNPGTRNTEAF
>TRBJ1-2|TRBV5-1
ASSLAPGVEYGYT
>TRBJ1-4|TRBV30
AWSPGGGEKLF
>TRBJ2-1|TRBV7-6
ASSLRIGLSYNEQF
>TRBJ1-3|TRBV5-1
ASSISLQGSGNTIY
>TRBJ2-2|TRBV4-3
ASSPGLAGGGRGELF
>TRBJ2-3|TRBV4-3
ASSQDSGYRWTSTDTQY
>TRBJ2-2|TRBV9
ASSLRTGYTGELF
>TRBJ2-3|TRBV7-8
ASSLEGASTDTQY
>TRBJ2-1|TRBV7-3
ASKPGAGSSYNEQF
>TRBJ1-2|TRBV19
ASSPSAAPNYGYT
>TRBJ1-1|TRBV13
ASSERQTNTEAF
>TRBJ2-7|TRBV5-1
ASSLRDSTTYEQY
>TRBJ1-2|TRBV12-5
ASARTAMNYGYT
>TRBJ2-1|TRBV28
ASSPSGRSYNEQF
>TRBJ2-2|TRBV27
ASSLERGNTGELF
>TRBJ2-7|TRBV9
ASSVGGGNEQY
>TRBJ1-2|TRBV19
ASSLGASNYGYT
>TRBJ2-7|TRBV14
ASSPWRSSYEQY
>TRBJ1-2|TRBV28
ASSEDSNYGYT
>TRBJ1-6|TRBV18
AGQGSDSPLH
>TRBJ2-3|TRBV5-5
ASSLGSGKLADTQY
>TRBJ2-3|TRBV5-4
ASSLGVPDTQY
>TRBJ2-1|TRBV5-8
ASSLAPDEQF
>TRBJ2-1|TRBV7-9
ASSLPGLAGGGEQF
>TRBJ2-1|TRBV7-2
ASSLDSYNEQF
>TRBJ2-7|TRBV13
ASSWRTGGRREQY
>TRBJ1-2|TRBV5-4
ASNRDRGVTGGYT
>TRBJ2-5|TRBV7-9
ASSLGLLAVEY
>TRBJ1-2|TRBV7-8
ASSLSWGGSYGYT
>TRBJ1-1|TRBV27
ASRFTGGPVNTEAF
>TRBJ1-5|TRBV5-1
ASSLGQGHQPQH
>TRBJ2-3|TRBV28
ASSLELAGALGDTQY
>TRBJ2-1|TRBV20-1
SASGYNEQF
>TRBJ2-7|TRBV5-5
ASSLASGYEQY
>TRBJ1-3|TRBV7-9
ASSLNRGGNTIY
>TRBJ2-1|TRBV5-1
ASSMTGLAGDEQF
>TRBJ2-7|TRBV30
AWTPHEQY
>TRBJ1-2|TRBV28
ASSFTGLYGYT
>TRBJ1-1|TRBV30
AWRLGGTEAF
>TRBJ2-1|TRBV5-4
ASSHRQDPYNEQF
>TRBJ1-1|TRBV7-2
ASSAGINTEAF
>TRBJ1-1|TRBV5-1
ASSYGQGRTEAF
>TRBJ2-5|TRBV6-1
ASSELGGRAQETQY